This T cell receptor beta chain was retrieved from a study of T cell changes during pregnancy in multiple sclerosis. As concerns this clone: The sample carries other DNA sequences with the same CDR3.

TCRdb keeps only in-frame clones here, not all; method: immunoSEQ multiplex PCR. Of roughly 99,000 clones in the sample, about 91% were seen once. This CDR3 region has 14 residues. In germline, CDR1 is ENHRY, CDR2 SYGVKD. V lost 10 bases and J lost 8, with 20 bases in between. The sample here was peripheral blood, taken after pregnancy. This receptor was identified in a female donor in good health, enrolled as a control in a pregnancy study. The chain couples TRBV10-3 to TRBJ1-4, with D perhaps TRBD1 (6 bases). The CDR3 region has the DNA TGTGCCACCTCTCCAGCGACAGGAGGCGAAAAACTGTTTTTT. As protein: CATSPATGGEKLFF.